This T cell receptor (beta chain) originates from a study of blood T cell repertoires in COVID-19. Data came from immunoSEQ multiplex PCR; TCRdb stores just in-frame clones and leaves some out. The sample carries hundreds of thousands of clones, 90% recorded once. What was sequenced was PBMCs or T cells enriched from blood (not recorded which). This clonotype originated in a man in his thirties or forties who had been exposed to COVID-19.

CDR3 residues: CASSVVSGGPDTQYF. The CDR3 coding sequence is TGTGCCAGCAGCGTAGTAAGCGGGGGCCCAGATACGCAGTATTTT. The chain uses TRBV9 and TRBJ2-3; 8 bases match TRBD2. The CDR3 has 15 amino acids. CDR1 is SGDLS, CDR2 YYNGEE, per germline. Losses at the gene ends were 0 bases for V and 4 bases for J; bases not matched to a gene: 4. The whole variable domain, remainder taken from reference TRBV9 and TRBJ2-3, is DSGVTQTPKHLITATGQRVTLRCSPRSGDLSVYWYQQSLDQGLQFLIQYYNGEERAKGNILERFSAQQFPDLHSELNLSSLELGDSALYFCASSVVSGGPDTQYFGPGTRLTVL.